This record covers a single T cell receptor (beta chain). This clonotype was detected a few times. What antigen it recognizes has not been identified. Base qualities are missing; no much larger clone stands one base away. This specimen comes from a study of blood T cells in healthy people across ages (dated by TCRdb to between 2014 and 2017). General notes on the study: In model experiments, roughly one uniquely barcoded TCR beta cDNA molecule per two T cells was captured by template switching. The study measured age-related changes in TCR beta repertoire diversity using deep sequencing normalized with unique cDNA molecular identifiers. Donors were grouped into four age groups: young (average approximately 15 years), middle-aged (around 39), aged (62) and long-lived (over 80). To avoid experimental bias, donors of different ages were spread randomly across the sequencing lanes. The study analyzed two additional independent replicas of 1 million unique cDNA reads from the same blood draw for two donors, one aged 18 to 30 and one aged 80 or older.

Overall study results and their limits: Since profiling was done on bulk unsorted PBMCs, naive and antigen-experienced compartments could not be conclusively compared. The long-lived group showed more naive CD4+ T cells, fewer expanded clones and increased TCR diversity than the aged group, suggesting age selection. Observed TCR beta diversity correlated strongly with the percentage of naive T cells measured by flow cytometry. Estimates of total diversity based on one million sequenced T cells were regarded as lower bounds and as underestimates. Observed TCR beta diversity per million T cells fell roughly linearly with age, and a significant reduction was already apparent by age roughly 40. Because the CMV infection status of the donors was unknown, age-related changes in expanded clonotypes may potentially have been confounded.

The library was prepared using 5' RACE. Sequenced using an Illumina HiSeq 2500. A second PCR of about 7 to 12 cycles was run with a J-beta primer mix and a sample-barcoded 5' primer. A unique molecular identifier was introduced onto each TCR beta cDNA molecule by a template-switch 5' adaptor carrying 12 random nucleotides. At least 2.5 million CDR3-containing paired-end reads were obtained from each sample. The Mint cDNA synthesis kit, primed by a TRBC-specific oligonucleotide, was used to synthesize first-strand cDNA from all RNA. All cDNA was treated with uracil-DNA glycosylase and then went through a first 18-cycle PCR with the universal primers M1SS and BC2_uni_R. Under the source paper's analysis protocol: Each sample was normalized by randomly selecting 1 million high-quality reads, each carrying a distinct molecular identifier. Reads sharing molecular identifiers were discarded rather than binned into consensus sequences. MiTCR, run with a Q25 quality threshold and the strictest error-elimination algorithm, handled CDR3 identification, clonotype clustering and error correction. Lower-bound total TCR beta diversity was estimated with a nonparametric unseen species model using Euler transformation. The public reads were quality trimmed at Q25 with fastp and then assembled into clones with MiXCR by TCRdb, keeping productive beta chains. Entries that share a CDR3 protein sequence are merged under the most common genes and DNA. For this entry, the V and J calls and clone size follow TCRdb and not the study's own pipeline. This sample has about 900,000 distinct CDR3 sequences in its table, and around 48% of those were observed once. Clones ranked in the top ten supply 13% of the sample.

Systemically healthy Caucasian individuals from Russia, 39 in total and aged roughly 6 to 100 years, were included as donors. Around 10 milliliters of peripheral blood were drawn from each donor into EDTA-treated Vacutainer tubes. Ficoll-Paque density-gradient centrifugation was used to isolate PBMCs, with at least 6.5 million per sample. Trizol reagent was used to extract total RNA from PBMCs, with at least 5.5 micrograms per sample. Naive CD45RAhigh/CD27high T cell percentages were measured by flow cytometry on a PBMC aliquot from every donor. The CDR3 numbers 16 residues from cysteine through phenylalanine. Only the CDR3 part of the read is kept: 48 bases, read in frame from the first base. Trimming takes 4 bases from V and 6 bases from J, and the germline ends sit 21 bases apart.

The source is a man aged 25 to 45 in good health. Specimen: blood. Rearrangement joined TRBV12-3 or TRBV12-4 to TRBJ1-2; TRBD1 is a weak D gene call, 6 bases matching. The DNA sequence is TGTGCCAGCAGTTATCCAGGGGACCTTACCCTCGATGGCTACACCTTC. Its protein reads: CASSYPGDLTLDGYTF.